The rows below give T cell receptor beta chains drawn from one sample of a study of TIL therapy for anti-PD-1-resistant metastatic lung cancer. The table came from immunoSEQ multiplex PCR; TCRdb's copy has only in-frame clones and leaves some out. Here the sample spans some 20,000 clones, roughly 79% being singletons. The sequencing here drew on blood, taken at baseline. All receptors come from a person aged 25 to 85 with non-small cell lung cancer. CDR3s include the opening cysteine and the closing phenylalanine or tryptophan. The order of the fields is D gene, V gene, J gene, CDR3 protein. D genes are given only for firm matches.

TRBD1,TRBV7-9,TRBJ2-3,CASTWTGQMGTDTQYF
NA,TRBV10-3,TRBJ2-2,CAISDRDQRNTGELFF
NA,TRBV2,TRBJ2-7,CASSEVIRPPYEQYF
TRBD2,TRBV18,TRBJ2-1,CASSPPGLAGGAYNEQFF
TRBD2,TRBV6-6,TRBJ2-1,CASSGISGGFYNEQFF
NA,TRBV7-8,TRBJ1-1,CASSFTPGGRVNTEAFF
NA,TRBV11-2,TRBJ2-1,CASSLLLVVDNEQFF
TRBD2,TRBV7-6,TRBJ2-1,CASGSSGLYNEQFF
TRBD2,TRBV19,TRBJ2-7,CASSIGGIYEQYF
NA,TRBV15,TRBJ1-2,CATSRDRIGNYGYTF
NA,TRBV6-5,TRBJ1-4,CASSPGVNEKLFF
NA,TRBV5-4,TRBJ1-3,CASSGITNTIYF
NA,TRBV5-1,TRBJ1-4,CASSLVPVLNEKLFF
TRBD2,TRBV4-1,TRBJ2-3,CASSQDKGTSFADTQYF
NA,TRBV11-2,TRBJ2-1,CASSQTFRESSYNEQFF
TRBD1,TRBV7-2,TRBJ1-4,CASSRTGGSTNEKLFF
TRBD2,TRBV7-7,TRBJ2-7,CASSFREGAYEQYF
TRBD1,TRBV29-1,TRBJ1-1,CSVEPRQGGTEAFF
TRBD2,TRBV6-5,TRBJ2-7,CASSQTSGYEQYF
NA,TRBV27,TRBJ2-1,CASSPYPREQFF
NA,TRBV4-1,TRBJ2-1,CASSRGQGRVF
NA,TRBV6-5,TRBJ1-5,CASSYTAEQPQHF
NA,TRBV6-5,TRBJ2-7,CASGRDSYEQYF
TRBD1,TRBV5-1,TRBJ1-1,CASSFNLGGYTEAFF
NA,TRBV11-1,TRBJ1-5,CASSLATTGSSNQPQHF
TRBD2,TRBV10-1,TRBJ2-3,CASSARTSGRALPDTQYF
TRBD2,TRBV10-3,TRBJ2-7,CAISDPGTRGTYEQYF
NA,TRBV11-2,TRBJ1-1,CASSYPPGGTEAFF
TRBD1,TRBV18,TRBJ2-2,CASSPQGALGGELFF
TRBD1,TRBV30,TRBJ1-2,CAWSVQGAYGYTF
NA,TRBV21-1,TRBJ1-5,CASSARTGQPQHF
TRBD1,TRBV11-3,TRBJ2-1,CASSPTWTGRNEQFF
TRBD1,TRBV15,TRBJ2-3,CATSRDAGQGSDTQYF
NA,TRBV7-2,TRBJ1-3,CASSRGSLSGNTIYF
TRBD1,TRBV4-2,TRBJ1-6,CASSLHQGVRDSPLHF
NA,TRBV28,TRBJ1-1,CASSPPDGLNTEAFF
NA,TRBV4-1,TRBJ2-2,CASAQEGLRIGNTGELFF
TRBD2,TRBV29-1,TRBJ2-7,CSVEGWTSGSSVYEQYF